This T cell receptor (beta chain) was recorded in a study of siplizumab effects on memory and regulatory T cells. Sequencing used immunoSEQ multiplex PCR; TCRdb keeps in-frame clones, though not all of them. The sample records just under 85,000 clones, roughly 86% being singletons. This CDR3 has 12 residues. V lost 7 bases and J lost 6, with 11 bases in between. The V gene's germline CDR1 is WSHSY and CDR2 SAAADI. Study outcomes and limitations: Treatment with siplizumab left mappable alloreactive CD4+ clones averaging 68.8% Treg-derived, compared with 25% to 30% in controls. Unstimulated subset assignment was obtained for only a minor fraction of alloreactive clones. Memory cells that were CD4+ and unstimulated gave rise to alloreactive sequences, which siplizumab significantly reduced.

With respect to this clone: Its target is not known.

The sequenced sample was Tregs sorted from blood. The clonotype comes from a human donor in good health. V is TRBV10-2 and J is TRBJ2-3; no clear D. DNA for the CDR3: TGCGCCAGCATGGATCCGTCTGATACGCAGTATTTT. Protein sequence: CASMDPSDTQYF.